Presented here are 30 T cell receptor beta chains from one specimen sequenced in a study of regulatory T cells in long-lasting Graves disease. Time point of the sample: newly diagnosed GD, antithyroid drugs for less than 3 months. PBMC RNA was the source of the TCR library. Arm-PCR of CDR3 regions and iRepertoire HTBI primers were used to build TCR beta libraries. From the multiplex PCR reads, TCRdb called clonotypes with MiXCR, one entry per CDR3 protein. The sample shows roughly 560,000 distinct CDR3 sequences, around 13% of them seen only once. The same data also went into a second study, on T cells in Graves' hyperthyroidism and ophthalmopathy.

The sequencing here drew on peripheral blood mononuclear cells (PBMCs), taken at new diagnosis, from a patient treated with antithyroid drugs. The receptors derive from a woman aged 25-40 years with Graves disease.

Many counts were recorded for this clonotype. This chain connects TRBV19 to TRBJ2-5; tentative D call: TRBD1 (5 bases). Trimming removed 4 bases at V and 7 bases at J, with 19 bases between. Germline V CDR1 and CDR2: LNHDA, SQIVND (reference sequence). The length of the CDR3 is 15 residues. The CDR3 reads CASSTHLMGLRTQYF. In DNA form, the CDR3 reads TGTGCCAGTAGTACACATTTGATGGGGCTTAGGACCCAGTACTTC.

Many counts were recorded for this clonotype. The gene calls are TRBV6-2 or TRBV6-3 and TRBJ1-4; no firm D call. V was clipped by 5 bases and J by 0 bases, with 16 bases between them. Per the germline V gene, CDR1 is MNHEY and CDR2 is SVGEGT. The CDR3 extends over 17 amino acids. This chain's CDR3 is CASSLGRVRATNEKLFF. The CDR3 DNA reads as TGTGCCAGCAGTCTCGGGAGAGTACGGGCAACTAATGAAAAACTGTTTTTT.

This clonotype appeared many times. V gene TRBV10-3 combines with J gene TRBJ2-7; D is perhaps TRBD1 (6 bases). There are 15 residues in the CDR3. Germline V gene data show CDR1 as ENHRY and CDR2 as SYGVKD. V lost 0 bases, J lost 2 bases, and 11 bases lay in between. The CDR3 region is CAISESSGDAYEQYF. The CDR3 DNA reads TGTGCCATCAGTGAGTCGTCAGGGGATGCCTACGAGCAGTACTTC.

The rearrangement uses TRBV19 and TRBJ2-3; 7 nucleotides match TRBD2. This CDR3 is 14 amino acids long. Germline lookup yields CDR1 LNHDA and CDR2 SQIVND (reference sequence). The V segment lost 7 bases and the J segment 0 bases; nucleotides outside the gene matches: 4. CDR3 nucleotide sequence: TGTGCCAGTACATGGGGGGGAAGCACAGATACGCAGTATTTT. Translating it yields CASTWGGSTDTQYF.

This chain joins TRBV7-2 and TRBJ2-5; 9 bases line up with TRBD1. CDR1 is SGHTA and CDR2 is FQGNSA in the germline V gene. CDR3 length equals 16 residues. Trimming cost V 5 bases and J 4 bases; bases outside gene matches: 11. CDR3 residues: CASSQPRGQGLETQYF. DNA for the CDR3: TGTGCCAGCAGCCAACCCCGAGGACAGGGGCTAGAGACCCAGTACTTC.

This clonotype appeared many times. The chain uses TRBV19 and TRBJ1-1, with 8 bases that match TRBD1. The V gene end was trimmed by 6 bases and the J gene end by 0 bases; junction bases not matched to a gene: 6. The CDR3 is made up of 15 amino acids. Germline V CDR1 and CDR2: LNHDA, SQIVND (reference sequence). The CDR3 nucleotides read TGTGCCAGTAGGGAGGACAGGGCGATGAACACTGAAGCTTTCTTT. It is translated as CASREDRAMNTEAFF.

The table lists this clonotype with many counts. This chain connects TRBV10-1 to TRBJ2-5, with 7 positions matching TRBD2. Germline V CDR1 and CDR2: WNHNN, SYGVQD (reference sequence). CDR3 length: 14 residues. V was pared by 0 bases and J by 5 bases, with 3 bases of the junction left unmatched. CDR3 region: CASSESAGVETQYF. The CDR3 DNA reads as TGCGCCAGCAGTGAGTCGGCGGGGGTGGAGACCCAGTACTTC.

The chain links TRBV7-3 to TRBJ2-3; D is ambiguous. The V gene lost 4 bases and the J gene lost 2 bases, with 10 bases spanning the gap. CDR3 size: 14 residues. CDR1 is SGHTA and CDR2 is FQGTGA in the germline V gene. This CDR3 is CASSSDIDTDTQYF. The CDR3 nucleotides read TGTGCCAGCAGCTCCGACATTGACACAGATACGCAGTATTTT.

In its sample, this clonotype was seen a few times. The chain uses TRBV25-1 and TRBJ2-5; D assignment may be TRBD1 or TRBD2 (5 bases each). The CDR3 consists of 14 residues. V was pared by 2 bases and J by 1 base, with 8 bases between. Germline values: CDR1 MGHDK, CDR2 SYGVNS. CDR3 sequence reads: CASSEPGTQETQYF. The DNA of the CDR3 is TGTGCCAGCAGTGAACCAGGGACCCAAGAGACCCAGTACTTC.

This clonotype was observed at least ten times. This chain joins TRBV3-1 and TRBJ2-1; D is undetermined. The CDR3 loop spans 13 amino acids. The germline gives CDR1 LGHDT, CDR2 YNNKEL (reference sequence). Trimming took off 4 bases at V and 6 bases at J, with 10 bases between the two ends. The CDR3 here is CASSPTSGNEQFF. In DNA, the CDR3 is TGTGCCAGCAGCCCAACGTCAGGCAATGAGCAGTTCTTC.

J is TRBJ2-1 and V is TRBV27; D tentatively reads TRBD1 or TRBD2 (6 bases each). The V gene's germline CDR1 is MNHEY and CDR2 SMNVEV (reference sequence). Deletions cut 5 bases from V and 9 bases from J, with 17 bases between. This CDR3 comprises 14 residues. CDR3 in DNA: TGTGCCAGCAGTCCTCACTCGGGGGCGGGTGAGCAGTTCTTC. It translates to CASSPHSGAGEQFF.

The chain recombines TRBV4-2 with TRBJ2-7, with 7 positions matching TRBD2. V gave up 4 bases and J gave up 0 bases; unmatched junction bases: 6. The CDR3 contains 15 residues. The germline V gene encodes CDR1 LGHNA and CDR2 YNFKEQ. CDR3 nucleotides: TGTGCCAGCAGCCCCGTCCAGCGGGACTCCTACGAGCAGTACTTC. Amino acids: CASSPVQRDSYEQYF.

The sample holds a few counts of this clonotype. V usage is TRBV29-1 and J usage is TRBJ2-3; TRBD1 is a possible D gene (5 bases). The CDR3 has 15 amino acids. From germline, CDR1 is SQVTM and CDR2 ANQGSEA. V was shortened by 5 bases and J by 4 bases, with 19 bases between the two germline ends. The CDR3 DNA reads as TGCAGCGTTCAGCCTCGGGTTAGGGGCTCAGATACGCAGTATTTT. As protein: CSVQPRVRGSDTQYF.

This clonotype appeared many times. The rearrangement joins TRBV2 to TRBJ2-4; D is possibly TRBD1 (5 bases). The length of the CDR3 is 13 residues. V gave up 0 bases and J gave up 8 bases, with 8 bases separating them. From germline, CDR1 is SNHLY and CDR2 FYNNEI. CDR3 in DNA: TGTGCCAGCAGTGAAGCCAGGGCGGACATTCAGTACTTC. Protein product: CASSEARADIQYF.

This clonotype was seen ten or more times. This chain connects TRBV19 to TRBJ2-1; 7 bases are shared with TRBD1. The J segment lost 7 bases and the V segment lost 6 bases, leaving 15 bases of the junction unmatched. The length of the CDR3 is 16 residues. CDR1 is LNHDA and CDR2 is SQIVND in the germline V gene (reference sequence). The DNA for the CDR3 is TGTGCCAGTAGCAACCCAGGGGGAGCGTTTGGAAATGAGCAGTTCTTC. Translating gives CASSNPGGAFGNEQFF. Using reference TRBV19 and TRBJ2-1 for the parts outside the CDR3, the full variable domain is DGGITQSPKYLFRKEGQNVTLSCEQNLNHDAMYWYRQDPGQGLRLIYYSQIVNDFQKGDIAEGYSVSREKKESFPLTVTSAQKNPTAFYLCASSNPGGAFGNEQFFGPGTRLTVL.

This clonotype has ten or more counts. This chain links TRBV2 with TRBJ2-1; unclear D gene. Trimming pared 4 bases from V and 6 bases from J, leaving 10 bases between. Germline V lookup: CDR1 SNHLY, CDR2 FYNNEI. The CDR3 is 13 residues long. CDR3 protein: CASSGDGFNEQFF. CDR3 in DNA: TGTGCCAGCAGTGGAGACGGGTTCAATGAGCAGTTCTTC.

This chain links TRBV30 with TRBJ1-2; D is undetermined. V dropped 2 bases and J dropped 4 bases, with 5 bases sitting between them. Per germline, CDR1 GTSNPN and CDR2 SVGIG (reference sequence). The CDR3 runs 11 residues. For the CDR3, the DNA is TGTGCCTGGAGTCGGGGCTATGGCTACACCTTC. Translated: CAWSRGYGYTF. The variable domain in full, completed from reference TRBV30 and TRBJ1-2, reads SQTIHQWPATLVQPVGSPLSLECTVEGTSNPNLYWYRQAAGRGLQLLFYSVGIGQISSEVPQNLSASRPQDRQFILSSKKLLLSDSGFYLCAWSRGYGYTFGSGTRLTVV.

The sample holds many counts of this clonotype. The chain joins TRBV5-1 to TRBJ1-1, with a possible D match to TRBD1 (5 bases). Between the trimmed V and J ends, which lost 7 bases and 8 bases, there was a span of 18 bases. The germline gives CDR1 SGHRS, CDR2 YFSETQ. This CDR3 has 13 amino acids. The CDR3 sequence is CASASGQNNEAFF. CDR3 nucleotides: TGCGCCAGCGCCTCGGGGCAGAACAACGAAGCTTTCTTT.

This rearrangement joins TRBV6-2 or TRBV6-3 to TRBJ1-5; D might be TRBD1 (6 bases). Per germline, CDR1 MNHEY and CDR2 SVGEGT. Trimming removed 5 bases at V and 6 bases at J, with 17 bases between. CDR3 size: 15 residues. In DNA form, the CDR3 reads TGTGCCAGCAGTCCCCAACTCACGGGGGCTCAGCCCCAGCATTTT. Its translation is CASSPQLTGAQPQHF.

This clonotype was seen ten or more times. The rearrangement joins TRBV7-2 to TRBJ2-7; 9 bases agree with TRBD2. Germline values: CDR1 SGHTA, CDR2 FQGNSA. J gave up 1 base and V 5 bases, and 21 bases lay outside the gene matches. The CDR3 consists of 20 residues. CDR3: CASSRPKNSGRGYPSYEQYF. The CDR3, as DNA: TGTGCCAGCAGCCGGCCTAAAAATAGCGGGAGAGGGTACCCTTCCTACGAGCAGTACTTC.

This clonotype was counted between two and nine times. The V call is TRBV19, the J call TRBJ1-4, with 7 bases matching TRBD1. The CDR3 length is 15 residues. J lost 8 bases, V lost 5 bases, and 11 bases had no gene match. Germline CDR1 LNHDA, CDR2 SQIVND (reference sequence). This chain's CDR3 is CASSWTGLFYEKLFF. In DNA form, the CDR3 reads TGTGCCAGTAGTTGGACAGGCTTGTTTTACGAAAAACTGTTTTTT.

This clonotype has a count of ten or more. V is TRBV27 and J is TRBJ1-6; D is uncertain. The ends were cut back, 3 bases at V and 8 bases at J, with 8 bases in the middle. The CDR3 totals 13 residues. Germline V gene sequence: CDR1 MNHEY, CDR2 SMNVEV (reference sequence). Here the CDR3 DNA reads TGTGCCAGCAGTTTTGGTTCTGATTCACCCCTCCACTTT. Protein sequence: CASSFGSDSPLHF.

This chain joins TRBV29-1 and TRBJ2-4; D is unresolved. CDR1 and CDR2 from the germline V gene are SQVTM and ANQGSEA. CDR3 size: 12 residues. The ends were cut back, 7 bases at V and 3 bases at J, with 10 bases in the middle. CDR3 sequence reads: CSGARNKNIQYF. As DNA, the CDR3 is TGCAGCGGGGCTCGTAACAAAAACATTCAGTACTTC.

The V gene is TRBV2, the J gene TRBJ1-3; D not resolved. CDR1 is SNHLY, CDR2 FYNNEI, per germline. V shed 8 bases and J shed 0 bases, with 8 bases lying between them. The CDR3 spans 13 residues. For the CDR3, the DNA is TGTGCCAGCCTTGGGAGCTCTGGAAACACCATATATTTT. Translated: CASLGSSGNTIYF.

This clonotype was observed at least ten times. The gene calls are TRBV10-3 and TRBJ2-1, with D perhaps matching TRBD1 or TRBD2 (5 bases each). CDR1 ENHRY and CDR2 SYGVKD come from the germline V gene. Trimming cost V 6 bases and J 5 bases, with 17 bases left between them. CDR3 length: 15 residues. For the CDR3, the DNA is TGTGCCATCAGCCTGTTTAGAGTGGGGGACAATGAGCAGTTCTTC. It yields the protein CAISLFRVGDNEQFF.

The CDR3 DNA reads as TGTGCCAGCAGTTCCATCCCACAGGGATACAATCAGCCCCAGCATTTT. Protein: CASSSIPQGYNQPQHF. The chain carries TRBV12-3 or TRBV12-4 and TRBJ1-5, with D possibly TRBD1 on 6 matching bases. The V end was cut by 4 bases, the J end by 3 bases, with 16 bases between. The CDR3 extends over 16 amino acids.

To note about this clonotype: The likely explanation is a read error, given a far larger clone one base away. The chain carries TRBV7-9 and TRBJ1-5; D is undetermined. This CDR3 spans 15 amino acids. The V and J ends lost 6 bases and 5 bases respectively, with 17 bases between them. CDR1 is SEHNR and CDR2 is FQNEAQ in the germline V gene (reference sequence). The CDR3 loop reads CASSDPRTVDQPQHF. The CDR3 DNA reads as TGTGCCAGCAGTGATCCCAGGACGGTCGATCAGCCCCAGCATTTT.

As regards this clonotype: An end of the junction differs from the germline gene, which may be a read error. The chain couples TRBV7-7 to TRBJ2-3, with a weak D call TRBD2 (5 bases). Germline V lookup: CDR1 SSHAT, CDR2 FNYEAQ (reference sequence). This CDR3 has 13 amino acids. The CDR3 region has the DNA TGTGCTAGCAGCTTCCAACTAGCAGATACGCAGTATTTT. Its translation: CASSFQLADTQYF. The full variable domain, rest sourced from reference TRBV7-7 and TRBJ2-3, is GAGVSQSPRYKVTKRGQDVTLRCDPISSHATLYWYQQALGQGPEFLTYFNYEAQPDKSGLPSDRFSAERPEGSISTLTIQRTEQRDSAMYRCASSFQLADTQYFGPGTRLTVL.

This clonotype has a handful of counts. The chain is built from TRBV9 and TRBJ2-2; D is perhaps TRBD1 (5 bases). Trimming stripped 1 base from V and 3 bases from J, with 10 bases between. Per the germline V gene, CDR1 is SGDLS and CDR2 is YYNGEE. CDR3 size: 15 residues. The DNA of the CDR3 is TGTGCCAGCAGCGTACTAGGCAGGGACACCGGGGAGCTGTTTTTT. It specifies CASSVLGRDTGELFF.

This clonotype was counted many times. The V and J genes are TRBV7-2 and TRBJ2-5; 8 nucleotides match TRBD1. Germline V CDR1 and CDR2: SGHTA, FQGNSA. The length of the CDR3 is 14 residues. Trimming took 4 bases from V and 4 from J; bases not matched to a gene: 5. The CDR3 DNA sequence: TGTGCCAGCAGCTCAAGGACAGGGATAGAGACCCAGTACTTC. Translation: CASSSRTGIETQYF.